The 26 T cell receptor beta chains in this list originate from one sample, sequenced in a study of T cells in Graves' hyperthyroidism and ophthalmopathy. The CDR3 regions of TCR beta were amplified from RNA transcripts. The primer set for the first-round RT-PCR of the TCR CDR3 was HTBI. Using its own MiXCR run on the multiplex PCR reads, TCRdb lists one record per CDR3 protein. This table holds approximately 380,000 distinct CDR3 sequences, around 15% found once. Sequenced: blood. Source of these receptors: a man aged 50 or older with Graves' ophthalmopathy.

This clonotype was seen only a few times. The V call is TRBV9, the J call TRBJ2-5; D tentatively reads TRBD1 or TRBD2 (5 bases each). CDR1 and CDR2 (germline): SGDLS, YYNGEE. The ends were cut back, 5 bases at V and 5 bases at J, with 22 bases in the middle. This CDR3 is 16 amino acids long. The CDR3 sequence is CASSSTGTYTGETQYF. DNA for the CDR3: TGTGCCAGCAGTTCTACCGGGACCTACACGGGGGAGACCCAGTACTTC.

The chain joins TRBV2 to TRBJ1-2; D gene ambiguous. CDR3 length: 15 residues. Trimming pared 2 bases from V and 4 bases from J, leaving 14 bases between. The germline CDR1 and CDR2 sequences are SNHLY and FYNNEI. DNA for the CDR3: TGTGCCAGCAGTGAATCCCGCCGGGTCGGCTATGGCTACACCTTC. Protein sequence: CASSESRRVGYGYTF.

This clonotype has just a few counts. The chain employs TRBV4-1 and TRBJ2-7, with 11 positions matching TRBD1. The CDR3 extends over 16 amino acids. CDR1 and CDR2 (germline): MGHRA, YSYEKL. V lost 2 bases, J lost 6 bases, and 9 bases stayed unmatched. This CDR3 is CASSQPITDRGREQYF. CDR3 DNA: TGCGCCAGCAGCCAACCTATAACGGACAGGGGGCGCGAGCAGTACTTC.

V is TRBV29-1 and J is TRBJ1-4, with TRBD1 identical over 9 bases. The CDR3 totals 11 residues. Per germline, CDR1 SQVTM and CDR2 ANQGSEA. Trimming removed 7 bases from V and 11 bases from J; junction bases left unmatched: 5. CDR3 coding DNA: TGCAGCGGACGGACAGGGGACAAACTGTTTTTT. Amino acids: CSGRTGDKLFF.

This clonotype was counted ten times or more. The genes are TRBV5-5 and TRBJ2-5; 11 positions agree with TRBD2. The CDR3 is 15 residues long. Trimming took 4 bases from V and 5 from J; bases not matched to a gene: 7. CDR1 SGHKS and CDR2 YYEKEE come from the germline V gene (reference sequence). The CDR3 nucleotides read TGTGCCAGCAGCCGGACTAGCGGGCTAGGGGAGACCCAGTACTTC. Its translation: CASSRTSGLGETQYF.

This clonotype was counted at least ten times. The V gene is TRBV30, the J gene TRBJ2-7, with no clear D. Trimming shortened V by 1 base and J by 0 bases, and 10 bases separated the two germline ends. Germline values: CDR1 GTSNPN, CDR2 SVGIG (reference sequence). This CDR3 comprises 14 residues. The DNA of the CDR3 is TGTGCCTGGAGTGGTTGGGCCGACTCCTACGAGCAGTACTTC. Amino acid sequence: CAWSGWADSYEQYF.

This clonotype has only a few counts. The rearrangement joins TRBV7-3 to TRBJ2-1, with D unresolved. Germline CDR1 SGHTA, CDR2 FQGTGA. This CDR3 contains 13 residues. V shed 4 bases and J shed 5 bases, with 9 bases lying between them. CDR3 in amino acids: CASSSGGNNEQFF. Here the CDR3 DNA reads TGTGCCAGCAGCTCTGGCGGAAACAATGAGCAGTTCTTC.

This clonotype was observed many times. The chain is built from TRBV12-3 or TRBV12-4 and TRBJ1-5; no reliable D call. This CDR3 is 15 amino acids long. Trimming took 2 bases from V and 0 from J, leaving 8 bases between them. DNA for the CDR3: TGTGCCAGCAGTTTAAGAGGCCATAGCAATCAGCCCCAGCATTTT. Its translation: CASSLRGHSNQPQHF.

The rearrangement joins TRBV29-1 to TRBJ2-7, with a tentative D call TRBD2 (6 bases). The CDR3 loop spans 15 amino acids. The V end lost 2 bases, the J end lost 3 bases, and 17 bases lay between the germline ends. The germline gives CDR1 SQVTM, CDR2 ANQGSEA. The CDR3 DNA reads as TGCAGCGTTGAAATGGGGAGGACGGGAAGCTACGAGCAGTACTTC. It translates to CSVEMGRTGSYEQYF.

This clonotype has a handful of counts. The chain employs TRBV3-1 and TRBJ2-5; D call uncertain. This CDR3 spans 15 amino acids. The germline V and J ends were trimmed by 4 bases and 1 base, with 13 bases remaining between them. The germline V gene encodes CDR1 LGHDT and CDR2 YNNKEL (reference sequence). The CDR3 region is CASSLRVVPQETQYF. The CDR3 nucleotides read TGTGCCAGCAGCCTCCGAGTGGTTCCCCAAGAGACCCAGTACTTC.

This clonotype has at least ten counts. This rearrangement joins TRBV2 to TRBJ2-1, with D perhaps being TRBD1 or TRBD2 (6 bases each). The CDR3 is 14 amino acids. CDR1 SNHLY and CDR2 FYNNEI come from the germline V gene. Trimming stripped 7 bases from V and 4 bases from J, with 14 bases between. In nucleotides, the CDR3 is TGTGCCAGCAAACAGGGACTCCAATACAATGAGCAGTTCTTC. This translates into CASKQGLQYNEQFF.

This clonotype was counted ten times or more. This chain joins TRBV7-9 and TRBJ1-5, with unresolved D. The length of the CDR3 is 18 residues. The V gene's germline CDR1 is SEHNR and CDR2 FQNEAQ (reference sequence). Trimming cost V 1 base and J 3 bases, with 19 bases left between them. CDR3 sequence: CASSLGVGNGRDNQPQHF. As DNA, the CDR3 is TGTGCCAGCAGCTTAGGGGTCGGGAACGGTAGGGACAATCAGCCCCAGCATTTT.

Only a few counts were recorded for this clonotype. This chain links TRBV11-3 with TRBJ2-1; D is uncertain. Germline assignment: CDR1 SGHNT and CDR2 YENEEA. The CDR3 has 19 residues. The V end was cut by 1 base, the J end by 0 bases, with 19 bases between. The CDR3 coding sequence is TGTGCCAGCAGCTTAGGGTACGGGTTAGTGGGGATCTCCTACAATGAGCAGTTCTTC. As protein: CASSLGYGLVGISYNEQFF.

The rearrangement links TRBV28 to TRBJ2-7; D not resolved. CDR1 is MDHEN, CDR2 SYDVKM, per germline. The V gene lost 6 bases and the J gene lost 5 bases, with 8 bases spanning the gap. The CDR3 loop spans 11 amino acids. The CDR3 DNA is TGTGCCAGCAGGCAGATTCACGAGCAGTACTTC. Translation gives CASRQIHEQYF.

CDR3 nucleotide sequence: TGCAGTGCTAGACGGGGACCCCCTACTACCTACGAGCAGTACTTC. Residues: CSARRGPPTTYEQYF. The chain carries TRBV20-1 and TRBJ2-7, with D possibly being TRBD1 or TRBD2 (5 bases each). Germline assignment: CDR1 DFQATT and CDR2 SNEGSKA (reference sequence). CDR3 size: 15 residues. V shed 2 bases and J shed 2 bases, with 16 bases lying between them.

There are many counts of this clonotype. The chain couples TRBV27 to TRBJ1-1; 7 bases align to TRBD1. This CDR3 spans 15 amino acids. V trimming: 3 bases; J trimming: 6 bases; junction bases outside the gene matches: 10. The germline V gene has CDR1 MNHEY and CDR2 SMNVEV (reference sequence). In nucleotides, the CDR3 is TGTGCCAGCAGTTTGGCCGGGCAGGGGGGATCTGAAGCTTTCTTT. Amino acid sequence: CASSLAGQGGSEAFF.

This clonotype came up many times. The chain joins TRBV20-1 to TRBJ2-3; weak D call: TRBD1 (6 bases). The V end lost 1 base, the J end lost 4 bases, and 15 bases lay between the germline ends. The CDR3 totals 15 residues. Germline CDR1 reads DFQATT; CDR2 reads SNEGSKA (reference sequence). The CDR3 sequence is CSARVLGAQADTQYF. DNA for the CDR3: TGCAGTGCTAGAGTTTTGGGGGCCCAGGCAGATACGCAGTATTTT.

This chain uses TRBV20-1 with TRBJ2-7; no clear D gene. The germline gives CDR1 DFQATT, CDR2 SNEGSKA (reference sequence). This CDR3 comprises 11 residues. V was trimmed by 6 bases and J by 5 bases, leaving 11 bases between them. CDR3 nucleotides: TGCAGTGCCTCCAGTGTTAACGAGCAGTACTTC. Translated: CSASSVNEQYF.

There are many counts of this clonotype. The chain links TRBV20-1 to TRBJ2-1; 9 bases fit TRBD2. V lost 6 bases to trimming and J lost 5 bases; unmatched junction nucleotides: 5. The CDR3 loop spans 13 amino acids. CDR1 is DFQATT and CDR2 is SNEGSKA in the germline V gene (reference sequence). For the CDR3, the DNA is TGCAGTGCCTATAGCGGGAGAGACAATGAGCAGTTCTTC. Residues: CSAYSGRDNEQFF.

J is TRBJ2-1 and V is TRBV6-5, with D hard to call. V was shortened by 0 bases and J by 3 bases, with 6 bases between the two germline ends. The V gene's germline CDR1 is MNHEY and CDR2 SVGAGI. The CDR3 spans 14 residues. This CDR3 is CASSYSGIYNEQFF. DNA for the CDR3: TGTGCCAGCAGTTACTCGGGGATCTACAATGAGCAGTTCTTC.

This clonotype has a handful of counts. This chain connects TRBV5-6 to TRBJ1-1; D remains unclear. The CDR3 contains 16 residues. Germline CDR1 and CDR2: SGHDT and YYEEEE. The V end lost 3 bases, the J end lost 10 bases, and 25 bases lay between the germline ends. CDR3 sequence: CASSSSTRTAALGAFF. In nucleotides, the CDR3 is TGTGCCAGCAGCTCATCAACCCGGACTGCCGCCTTAGGAGCTTTCTTT.

The chain has TRBV30 and TRBJ2-7; 11 positions match TRBD2. J lost 4 bases, V lost 3 bases, and 11 bases had no gene match. The CDR3 length is 16 residues. Germline V gene lookup returns CDR1 GTSNPN and CDR2 SVGIG (reference sequence). Here the CDR3 reads CAWSEGSSGRPYEQYF. CDR3 sequence (DNA): TGTGCCTGGAGCGAGGGGTCTAGCGGGAGGCCGTACGAGCAGTACTTC.

This clonotype has more than one count but fewer than ten. The rearrangement links TRBV10-3 to TRBJ1-1; a possible D gene is TRBD1 (6 bases). This CDR3 is 14 amino acids long. Germline CDR1 ENHRY, CDR2 SYGVKD. V was trimmed by 3 bases and J by 1 base, leaving 9 bases between them. Here the CDR3 reads CAISDLGANTEAFF. The CDR3 DNA follows: TGTGCCATCAGTGATTTGGGGGCGAACACTGAAGCTTTCTTT.

At least ten counts were recorded for this clonotype. The J gene is TRBJ1-1, the V gene TRBV5-1; 8 bases match TRBD1. Losses at the gene ends were 0 bases for V and 1 base for J; bases not matched to a gene: 5. The CDR3 is made up of 16 amino acids. Germline V gives CDR1 SGHRS, CDR2 YFSETQ. The CDR3 sequence is CASSLGTGIRNTEAFF. The CDR3 DNA follows: TGCGCCAGCAGCTTGGGGACAGGGATCAGGAACACTGAAGCTTTCTTT.

This clonotype occurred many times. The CDR3 coding sequence is TGTGCCAGCAGGGTAGGAGGGAGGGGCACTGAAGCTTTCTTT. This sequence encodes CASRVGGRGTEAFF. V usage is TRBV27 and J usage is TRBJ1-1; weak D call: TRBD1 (5 bases). CDR1 is MNHEY and CDR2 is SMNVEV in the germline V gene (reference sequence). This CDR3 has 14 residues. V was cut by 6 bases and J by 4 bases, with 15 bases left in between.

At least ten counts were recorded for this clonotype. The V call is TRBV2, the J call TRBJ2-1, with 12 bases that match TRBD2. Germline-derived CDR1 and CDR2 are SNHLY and FYNNEI. The CDR3 is made up of 18 amino acids. V shed 5 bases and J 0 bases; nucleotides not matched to a gene: 8. This CDR3 is CASSTGLAGDSSYNEQFF. The CDR3 DNA reads as TGTGCCAGCAGTACGGGACTAGCGGGCGACTCCTCCTACAATGAGCAGTTCTTC.